One sample yielded the 31 T cell receptor beta chains listed below, sequenced in a study of blood T cell repertoires in COVID-19. Data came from immunoSEQ multiplex PCR; TCRdb stores just in-frame clones and leaves some out. The table has 90,000 to 120,000 clones, 80% seen once. The specimen sequenced was peripheral blood. These receptors came from a man between 65 and 79 years old with acute or convalescent COVID-19.

For the CDR3, the DNA is TGTGCCAGCAGCTTAAACACCTTAGAGACCCAGTACTTC. Amino acids: CASSLNTLETQYF. The chain links TRBV7-6 to TRBJ2-5, with D unresolved. Trimming pared 2 bases from V and 4 bases from J, leaving 8 bases between. This CDR3 has 13 amino acids. Per the germline V gene, CDR1 is SGHVS and CDR2 is FNYEAQ.

The chain uses TRBV19 and TRBJ2-7, with 9 bases fitting TRBD1. This CDR3 spans 16 amino acids. Germline-derived CDR1 and CDR2 are LNHDA and SQIVND (reference sequence). J was trimmed by 1 base and V by 5 bases; bases with no gene match: 9. CDR3 sequence reads: CASSGSSGTGSYEQYF. The CDR3, as DNA: TGTGCCAGTAGTGGCTCCTCCGGGACAGGGTCCTACGAGCAGTACTTC.

This clone appeared a few times. The V call is TRBV21-1, the J call TRBJ1-2; the DNA was not compared with TRBD1, the D call given in the table. TRBV21-1 corresponds to a pseudogene. The CDR3 length is 17 residues. The CDR3 region has the DNA TGTGCCAGCAGCAGACACCAGGGGGCCAGGGTTAACTATGGCTACACCTTC. Translated: CASSRHQGARVNYGYTF.

V is TRBV6-1 and J is TRBJ1-5, with D possibly matching TRBD1 (5 bases). The CDR3 covers 14 residues. V lost 2 bases, J lost 5 bases, and 10 bases lay in between. Germline CDR1 is MNHNS and CDR2 is SASEGT. CDR3 coding DNA: TGTGCCAGCAGTGAATCGGGGGGGGATCAGCCCCAGCATTTT. Translation gives CASSESGGDQPQHF.

This clone was detected only a few times. J is TRBJ2-3 and V is TRBV9; the match to TRBD2 covers 14 bases. The CDR3 is 16 amino acids. From germline, CDR1 is SGDLS and CDR2 YYNGEE. V lost 4 bases to trimming and J lost 4 bases; unmatched junction nucleotides: 5. CDR3 sequence reads: CASSWRLAGGSDTQYF. The CDR3 DNA is TGTGCCAGCAGCTGGCGACTAGCGGGGGGGTCAGATACGCAGTATTTT.

This chain links TRBV19 with TRBJ2-3; tentatively, D is TRBD2 (7 bases). Germline-derived CDR1 and CDR2 are LNHDA and SQIVND (reference sequence). The CDR3 extends over 15 amino acids. Trimming shortened V by 3 bases and J by 2 bases, and 12 bases separated the two germline ends. DNA for the CDR3: TGTGCCAGTAGTATTCAGGCGGGGGCCACAGATACGCAGTATTTT. Translation gives CASSIQAGATDTQYF. The entire variable domain, with the rest obtained from reference TRBV19 and TRBJ2-3, is as follows: DGGITQSPKYLFRKEGQNVTLSCEQNLNHDAMYWYRQDPGQGLRLIYYSQIVNDFQKGDIAEGYSVSREKKESFPLTVTSAQKNPTAFYLCASSIQAGATDTQYFGPGTRLTVL.

This chain joins TRBV14 and TRBJ1-6; no definite D call. Per the germline V gene, CDR1 is SGHDN and CDR2 is FVKESK. The V and J ends lost 5 bases and 1 base respectively, with 6 bases between them. CDR3 size: 14 residues. This CDR3 reads CASSFRSYNSPLHF. In DNA, the CDR3 is TGTGCCAGCAGCTTCAGGTCCTATAATTCACCCCTCCACTTT.

The chain carries TRBV16 and TRBJ1-3; a weak D match, TRBD1 (6 bases). Trimming shortened V by 8 bases and J by 0 bases, and 14 bases separated the two germline ends. Looked up from germline, CDR1 is KGHSY and CDR2 is FQNENV. CDR3 length: 15 residues. The CDR3 is CASSLGAPSGNTIYF. Here the CDR3 DNA reads TGTGCCAGCTCCCTGGGGGCCCCCTCTGGAAACACCATATATTTT.

The chain employs TRBV7-3 and TRBJ2-2, with 8 bases that match TRBD2. The CDR3 totals 18 residues. The V gene's germline CDR1 is SGHTA and CDR2 FQGTGA. Trimming cost V 0 bases and J 1 base; bases outside gene matches: 7. Written as DNA, the CDR3 is TGTGCCAGCAGCTTAACGGGTGCCAGCGGGGGGAACACCGGGGAGCTGTTTTTT. Translation gives CASSLTGASGGNTGELFF.

The rearrangement joins TRBV12-3 or TRBV12-4 to TRBJ1-5, with unresolved D. This CDR3 comprises 12 residues. V was clipped by 2 bases and J by 9 bases, with 8 bases between them. This CDR3 reads CASSLNSGPQHF. The CDR3 nucleotides read TGTGCCAGCAGTTTAAACAGTGGGCCCCAGCATTTT.

The chain couples TRBV19 to TRBJ2-3; 9 bases are shared with TRBD2. CDR1 and CDR2 (germline): LNHDA, SQIVND (reference sequence). The V and J ends lost 5 bases and 0 bases, in that order; junction bases with no gene match: 6. The CDR3 covers 16 residues. CDR3 amino acids: CASSPSSGVSTDTQYF. For the CDR3, the DNA is TGTGCCAGTAGTCCCTCTAGCGGGGTTAGCACAGATACGCAGTATTTT. Filled out from reference TRBV19 and TRBJ2-3, the complete variable domain reads DGGITQSPKYLFRKEGQNVTLSCEQNLNHDAMYWYRQDPGQGLRLIYYSQIVNDFQKGDIAEGYSVSREKKESFPLTVTSAQKNPTAFYLCASSPSSGVSTDTQYFGPGTRLTVL.

This clone has more than one count but fewer than ten. The chain joins TRBV19 to TRBJ1-5, with a possible D match to TRBD1 (5 bases). Germline V gives CDR1 LNHDA, CDR2 SQIVND (reference sequence). Trimming removed 5 bases at V and 4 bases at J, with 12 bases between. The CDR3 runs to 14 residues. This chain's CDR3 is CASSSGRGNQPQHF. CDR3 nucleotide sequence: TGTGCCAGTAGTTCCGGACGGGGGAATCAGCCCCAGCATTTT.

The CDR3 here is CASSQTSGQSYGYTF. CDR3 DNA: TGTGCCAGCAGCCAAACATCTGGACAGAGCTATGGCTACACCTTC. The rearrangement uses TRBV14 and TRBJ1-2, with D perhaps TRBD1 (6 bases). V was pared by 2 bases and J by 4 bases, with 14 bases between. CDR3 length equals 15 residues. Looked up from germline, CDR1 is SGHDN and CDR2 is FVKESK.

This chain uses TRBV19 with TRBJ2-1; no clear D. The CDR3 spans 12 residues. Germline V CDR1 and CDR2: LNHDA, SQIVND (reference sequence). Deletions cut 6 bases from V and 7 bases from J, with 10 bases between. The DNA of the CDR3 is TGTGCCAGTAGCCATGAGGTAAATGAGCAGTTCTTC. As protein: CASSHEVNEQFF.

The chain uses TRBV3-1 (or the pseudogene TRBV3-2) and TRBJ2-5; 10 bases line up with TRBD2. Trimming cost V 1 base and J 2 bases; bases outside gene matches: 13. CDR1 LGHDT and CDR2 YNNKEL come from the germline V gene (reference sequence). The CDR3 contains 19 residues. The DNA for the CDR3 is TGTGCCAGCAGCCAAGGACGCACTAGCGGGGTCGACATACAAGAGACCCAGTACTTC. Translated: CASSQGRTSGVDIQETQYF.

J is TRBJ2-3 and V is TRBV12-3 or TRBV12-4; a weak D match, TRBD1 (6 bases). The V end was cut by 8 bases, the J end by 3 bases, with 12 bases between. The CDR3 has 13 amino acids. The CDR3 loop is CASCPRGTDTQYF. CDR3 nucleotide sequence: TGTGCCAGCTGTCCTAGGGGGACAGATACGCAGTATTTT.

The rearrangement links TRBV6-6 to TRBJ1-5; 7 bases map to TRBD1. The CDR3 covers 16 residues. Germline loops: CDR1 MNHNY, CDR2 SVGAGI (reference sequence). Germline trimming cut 6 bases from V and 3 bases from J; bases unmatched to any gene: 11. CDR3 nucleotide sequence: TGTGCCAGCAGCGACGGGTCAGGGGGAAACAATCAGCCCCAGCATTTT. Residues: CASSDGSGGNNQPQHF.

This chain uses TRBV7-3 with TRBJ2-1, with TRBD2 matching over 7 bases. CDR3 length equals 15 residues. With V trimmed by 2 bases and J by 4 bases, 5 bases remained unmatched. Germline values: CDR1 SGHTA, CDR2 FQGTGA. CDR3 sequence (DNA): TGTGCCAGCAGCTTACCGGGCGGGGGTTACAATGAGCAGTTCTTC. This codes for CASSLPGGGYNEQFF.

This chain connects TRBV7-9 to TRBJ2-7, with 9 bases fitting TRBD1. The CDR3 totals 16 residues. With V trimmed by 0 bases and J by 7 bases, 10 bases remained unmatched. Germline V gene lookup returns CDR1 SEHNR and CDR2 FQNEAQ (reference sequence). The CDR3 nucleotides are TGTGCCAGCAGCTTAGCGTGGGACAGGGCCCATCGAGAGCAGTACTTC. This codes for CASSLAWDRAHREQYF.

The chain carries TRBV2 and TRBJ1-6; D is unclear. The CDR3 runs 13 residues. V lost 11 bases and J 5 bases, leaving 13 bases between the germline ends. Germline V gene data show CDR1 as SNHLY and CDR2 as FYNNEI. The CDR3 reads CAGVENDNSPLHF. The CDR3 region has the DNA TGTGCCGGAGTAGAGAACGATAATTCACCCCTCCACTTT.

This chain links TRBV27 with TRBJ2-7; 7 positions match TRBD1. With V trimmed by 5 bases and J by 6 bases, 1 base remained unmatched. The CDR3 runs 11 residues. Germline CDR1 MNHEY, CDR2 SMNVEV (reference sequence). In DNA form, the CDR3 reads TGTGCCAGCAGTCACAGGGGCGAGCAGTACTTC. This gives the protein CASSHRGEQYF.

V usage is TRBV5-8 and J usage is TRBJ1-2; TRBD1 aligns across 7 bases. The CDR3 totals 16 residues. J gave up 4 bases and V 0 bases, and 9 bases lay outside the gene matches. In germline, CDR1 is SGHTS, CDR2 YDEGEE. The CDR3 DNA follows: TGTGCCAGCAGCTTGGGACAGGGAGGAAATCCCTATGGCTACACCTTC. Translating gives CASSLGQGGNPYGYTF.

The count of this clone is one. The DNA of the CDR3 is TGTGCCAGCAGTGAAGCTGTGGGCCGCTTCATGACTGAAGCTTTCTTT. It codes for CASSEAVGRFMTEAFF. This sequence joins TRBV6-1 and TRBJ1-1; D call uncertain. This CDR3 has 16 residues. Trimming took off 0 bases at V and 5 bases at J, with 16 bases between the two ends. Germline loops: CDR1 MNHNS, CDR2 SASEGT.

V is TRBV5-1 and J is TRBJ2-3; D unclear. Germline loops: CDR1 SGHRS, CDR2 YFSETQ. V lost 0 bases to trimming and J lost 0 bases, with 8 bases between them. CDR3 size: 15 residues. The CDR3 protein is CASSLDFSSTDTQYF. The CDR3 coding sequence is TGCGCCAGCAGCTTGGACTTTTCTAGCACAGATACGCAGTATTTT.

The rearrangement uses TRBV7-6 and TRBJ1-1; D is possibly TRBD1 (6 bases). V was trimmed by 1 base and J by 10 bases, leaving 19 bases between them. CDR3 length: 15 amino acids. Germline assignment: CDR1 SGHVS and CDR2 FNYEAQ. The CDR3 DNA sequence: TGTGCCAGCAGCTTAGACGGGGGCGGGAGGTTTGGAGCTTTCTTT. Translated, it gives CASSLDGGGRFGAFF.

The V gene is TRBV19, the J gene TRBJ2-4; D is uncertain. V gave up 1 base and J gave up 3 bases, with 19 bases separating them. The CDR3 consists of 18 residues. Germline CDR1 reads LNHDA; CDR2 reads SQIVND (reference sequence). CDR3 protein: CASSIAGPNLGGKNIQYF. The CDR3 DNA sequence: TGTGCCAGTAGTATAGCGGGTCCCAATCTAGGCGGCAAAAACATTCAGTACTTC.

V usage is TRBV19 and J usage is TRBJ2-3; D might be TRBD1 (6 bases). V lost 4 bases and J 3 bases, leaving 17 bases between the germline ends. Per germline, CDR1 LNHDA and CDR2 SQIVND (reference sequence). CDR3 length equals 16 residues. CDR3 DNA: TGTGCCAGTAGTACGGGCAGGGGTGGGGGTACAGATACGCAGTATTTT. Its translation is CASSTGRGGGTDTQYF.

A few counts support this clone. V usage is TRBV5-1 and J usage is TRBJ1-6, with 10 bases lining up with TRBD1. Per germline, CDR1 SGHRS and CDR2 YFSETQ. The CDR3 extends over 15 amino acids. The V segment lost 0 bases and the J segment 9 bases; nucleotides outside the gene matches: 3. CDR3 sequence reads: CASSLGQGAVSPLHF. CDR3 nucleotide sequence: TGCGCCAGCAGCTTGGGACAGGGGGCCGTTTCACCCCTCCACTTT.

The chain combines TRBV2 with TRBJ2-2; 10 nucleotides line up with TRBD2. The CDR3 has 16 amino acids. J lost 4 bases, V lost 6 bases, and 8 bases had no gene match. Looked up from germline, CDR1 is SNHLY and CDR2 is FYNNEI. In DNA form, the CDR3 reads TGTGCCAGCAGATCACTAGCGGGGACGGGCACCGGGGAGCTGTTTTTT. It encodes CASRSLAGTGTGELFF.

The chain recombines TRBV3-1 (or the pseudogene TRBV3-2) with TRBJ2-2; no clear D gene. This CDR3 comprises 14 residues. Germline V gives CDR1 LGHDT, CDR2 YNNKEL (reference sequence). Trimming removed 2 bases from V and 7 bases from J, with 11 bases in between. CDR3 region: CASSQTPPLGELFF. Here the CDR3 DNA reads TGTGCCAGCAGCCAAACTCCCCCGCTCGGGGAGCTGTTTTTT.

The CDR3 DNA sequence: TGTGCCAGCAGGCTGACAGAAACGAACACCGGGGAGCTGTTTTTT. This codes for CASRLTETNTGELFF. V usage is TRBV6-5 and J usage is TRBJ2-2, with D maybe TRBD1 (5 bases). The CDR3 has 15 residues. Trimming took 6 bases from V and 0 from J, leaving 11 bases between them. Germline-derived CDR1 and CDR2 are MNHEY and SVGAGI.